The 25 T cell receptor beta chains below come from one sample, sequenced in a study of blood T cell repertoires in COVID-19. TCRdb's table, derived via immunoSEQ multiplex PCR, lists solely in-frame clones and lacks some. The table includes over 100,000 clones, roughly 84% detected once. The sequenced material came from peripheral blood. These receptors all come from an elderly woman with active or convalescent COVID-19.

The V call is TRBV11-2, the J call TRBJ2-3; the match to TRBD2 covers 11 bases. Germline CDR1 is SGHAT and CDR2 is FQNNGV. This CDR3 contains 17 residues. J gave up 9 bases and V 4 bases, and 15 bases lay outside the gene matches. The CDR3 bases are TGTGCCAGCAGCTCGACGACTAGCGGGATGTGGTTTGAGACGCAGTATTTT. It translates to CASSSTTSGMWFETQYF.

This clone was observed once. The chain has TRBV28 and TRBJ2-4, with D possibly matching TRBD1 (6 bases). This CDR3 region has 14 residues. The V gene's germline CDR1 is MDHEN and CDR2 SYDVKM. The V end was cut by 11 bases, the J end by 5 bases, with 19 bases between. The DNA of the CDR3 is TGTGCCGGTCAAAACAGGGACCTCCAAAACATTCAGTACTTC. Translation: CAGQNRDLQNIQYF.

The chain recombines TRBV21-1 with TRBJ2-3; the D call in the table, TRBD1, was not verified against the DNA. TRBV21-1 is a pseudogene. The CDR3 extends over 16 amino acids. CDR3 nucleotides: TGTGCCAGCAAAACCGGGACAGGGATTAGCACAGATACGCAGTATTTT. Translated: CASKTGTGISTDTQYF.

J is TRBJ2-4 and V is TRBV30, with 12 bases aligning to TRBD2. The CDR3 runs to 16 residues. Germline values: CDR1 GTSNPN, CDR2 SVGIG (reference sequence). The V segment lost 5 bases and the J segment 7 bases; nucleotides outside the gene matches: 12. CDR3 nucleotide sequence: TGTGCCTGGGGTCGGTTTGGGCTAGCGGGAGGGAACATTCAGTACTTC. It is translated as CAWGRFGLAGGNIQYF.

The genes are TRBV24-1 and TRBJ1-1; 7 nucleotides agree with TRBD1. V lost 4 bases and J lost 4; bases outside the gene matches: 8. This CDR3 has 15 amino acids. The germline gives CDR1 KGHDR, CDR2 SFDVKD. The CDR3 region has the DNA TGTGCCACCAGTGACGCTCAGACAGGGTTCACTGAAGCTTTCTTT. It specifies CATSDAQTGFTEAFF.

The chain joins TRBV6-6 to TRBJ2-7; maybe TRBD1 (6 bases). V was pared by 0 bases and J by 7 bases, with 13 bases between. The CDR3 extends over 14 amino acids. The V gene's germline CDR1 is MNHNY and CDR2 SVGAGI (reference sequence). The DNA of the CDR3 is TGTGCCAGCAGTTACTCCAGGGATCAGGGGGAGCAGTACTTC. Translation gives CASSYSRDQGEQYF.

This clone has a single count. This chain connects TRBV27 to TRBJ2-7; 10 bases map to TRBD1. CDR3 length: 15 residues. The germline V gene encodes CDR1 MNHEY and CDR2 SMNVEV (reference sequence). Trimming cost V 4 bases and J 3 bases; bases outside gene matches: 6. CDR3 sequence reads: CASSSRQGAGYEQYF. The DNA for the CDR3 is TGTGCCAGCAGTTCACGACAGGGGGCAGGCTACGAGCAGTACTTC.

This clone was detected once. CDR3 coding DNA: TGCGCCAGCAGCTTGGTACAGGGTGGTGCTGGGGCCAACGTCCTGACTTTC. Protein product: CASSLVQGGAGANVLTF. This chain connects TRBV5-1 to TRBJ2-6; tentatively, D is TRBD1 (6 bases). V lost 0 bases, J lost 2 bases, and 12 bases lay in between. Germline V gives CDR1 SGHRS, CDR2 YFSETQ. The CDR3 is made up of 17 amino acids. The whole variable domain, remainder taken from reference TRBV5-1 and TRBJ2-6, is KAGVTQTPRYLIKTRGQQVTLSCSPISGHRSVSWYQQTPGQGLQFLFEYFSETQRNKGNFPGRFSGRQFSNSRSEMNVSTLELGDSALYLCASSLVQGGAGANVLTFGAGSRLTVL.

This clone appeared a single time. V and J are TRBV6-5 and TRBJ2-3, with a possible D match to TRBD1 (6 bases). This CDR3 is 16 amino acids long. V was clipped by 4 bases and J by 5 bases, with 19 bases between them. Germline values: CDR1 MNHEY, CDR2 SVGAGI. The CDR3 spells CASSSTLRSRGDTQYF. For the CDR3, the DNA is TGTGCCAGCAGTTCTACGTTACGGTCCAGGGGAGATACGCAGTATTTT.

V is TRBV9 and J is TRBJ2-1, with 9 bases matching TRBD2. This CDR3 region has 16 residues. Germline assignment: CDR1 SGDLS and CDR2 YYNGEE. V dropped 2 bases and J dropped 4; count of bases not matched to a gene: 7. The CDR3 DNA follows: TGTGCCAGCAGCGTGGCAGCGGGAGGAGCTTACAATGAGCAGTTCTTC. The encoded protein is CASSVAAGGAYNEQFF.

The table lists this clone with a count of one. The sample carries other DNA sequences with the same CDR3. The chain employs TRBV30 and TRBJ2-7; D gene ambiguous. Trimming shortened V by 1 base and J by 4 bases, and 8 bases separated the two germline ends. Germline CDR1 and CDR2: GTSNPN and SVGIG (reference sequence). This CDR3 has 12 residues. CDR3 loop: CAWSELSYEQYF. The CDR3 DNA sequence: TGTGCCTGGAGTGAACTCTCATACGAGCAGTACTTC.

This clone has a single count. The chain links TRBV6-5 to TRBJ1-1; D possibly corresponds to TRBD1 (6 bases). Germline lookup yields CDR1 MNHEY and CDR2 SVGAGI. V was cut by 2 bases and J by 2 bases, with 9 bases left in between. The CDR3 sequence is 14 residues long. In DNA form, the CDR3 reads TGTGCCAGCAGTTACGGGACAACTAACACTGAAGCTTTCTTT. Translated, it gives CASSYGTTNTEAFF.

The V and J genes are TRBV5-6 and TRBJ1-2, with D unclear. The V gene's germline CDR1 is SGHDT and CDR2 YYEEEE. V lost 0 bases, J lost 4 bases, and 13 bases lay in between. This CDR3 is built from 15 residues. CDR3 DNA sequence: TGTGCCAGCAGCTTGGAGATAGGGAGCGGCTATGGCTACACCTTC. This codes for CASSLEIGSGYGYTF. The variable domain in full, completed from reference TRBV5-6 and TRBJ1-2, reads DAGVTQSPTHLIKTRGQQVTLRCSPKSGHDTVSWYQQALGQGPQFIFQYYEEEERQRGNFPDRFSGHQFPNYSSELNVNALLLGDSALYLCASSLEIGSGYGYTFGSGTRLTVV.

The chain uses TRBV9 and TRBJ2-3, with 9 nucleotides matching TRBD2. V shed 5 bases and J 0 bases; nucleotides not matched to a gene: 4. The CDR3 is 15 residues long. Looked up from germline, CDR1 is SGDLS and CDR2 is YYNGEE. The CDR3 loop reads CASRESGRSTDTQYF. CDR3 nucleotides: TGTGCCAGCAGAGAGAGCGGGAGGAGCACAGATACGCAGTATTTT.

J is TRBJ1-2 and V is TRBV10-3; TRBD1 aligns across 9 bases. V gave up 1 base and J gave up 5 bases; unmatched junction bases: 8. The CDR3 has 16 residues. Germline V gene lookup returns CDR1 ENHRY and CDR2 SYGVKD. Here the CDR3 DNA reads TGTGCCATCAGTGAGTGGGGCGGACAGGGGCGATATGGCTACACCTTC. Translated: CAISEWGGQGRYGYTF.

J is TRBJ2-7 and V is TRBV28; 7 bases align to TRBD2. Germline V gene data show CDR1 as MDHEN and CDR2 as SYDVKM. V was clipped by 3 bases and J by 0 bases; unmatched bases: 2. The CDR3 totals 14 residues. CDR3 in amino acids: CASSFTGGSYEQYF. The DNA for the CDR3 is TGTGCCAGCAGTTTTACGGGAGGCTCCTACGAGCAGTACTTC.

This clone was found once. The chain joins TRBV9 to TRBJ1-2; D not resolved. CDR3 length equals 17 residues. Trimming stripped 3 bases from V and 0 bases from J, with 18 bases between. The germline CDR1 and CDR2 sequences are SGDLS and YYNGEE. CDR3 DNA sequence: TGTGCCAGCAGCGGTACAGCGGATGGAGTAGCTAACTATGGCTACACCTTC. Amino acids: CASSGTADGVANYGYTF.

This chain's CDR3 is CASSISYEQYF. In DNA form, the CDR3 reads TGTGCCAGCAGTATTAGCTACGAGCAGTACTTC. The chain joins TRBV12-3 or TRBV12-4 to TRBJ2-7; D unclear. V lost 5 bases to trimming and J lost 3 bases, with 5 bases between them. This CDR3 spans 11 amino acids.

The V gene is TRBV10-2, the J gene TRBJ2-3, with 7 bases matching TRBD2. The CDR3 runs 14 residues. The trim removed 3 bases at V and 1 base at J, leaving 1 base unmatched. Germline lookup yields CDR1 WSHSY and CDR2 SAAADI. The CDR3, as DNA: TGCGCCAGCAGTGACCGGGGGGGCACAGATACGCAGTATTTT. It is translated as CASSDRGGTDTQYF.

This rearrangement joins TRBV7-9 to TRBJ1-3; D possibly corresponds to TRBD1 (5 bases). The V end was cut by 1 base, the J end by 0 bases, with 16 bases between. The CDR3 spans 18 residues. Germline values: CDR1 SEHNR, CDR2 FQNEAQ (reference sequence). The CDR3 DNA reads as TGTGCCAGCAGCTTAGGGCCCGGCGGGGACTTCTCTGGAAACACCATATATTTT. Translating gives CASSLGPGGDFSGNTIYF.

The rearrangement uses TRBV2 and TRBJ2-7; maybe TRBD2 (6 bases). Trimming shortened V by 9 bases and J by 4 bases, and 13 bases separated the two germline ends. CDR1 SNHLY and CDR2 FYNNEI come from the germline V gene. This CDR3 is built from 12 residues. The CDR3, as DNA: TGTGCCAGTACTGGAGGGGCTTACGAGCAGTACTTC. It encodes CASTGGAYEQYF.

The chain has TRBV12-3 or TRBV12-4 and TRBJ1-5; tentative D call: TRBD1 (5 bases). Deletions cut 10 bases from V and 4 bases from J, with 11 bases between. The CDR3 runs to 12 residues. CDR3 protein: CATRGYNQPQHF. CDR3 DNA: TGTGCCACCCGGGGGTATAATCAGCCCCAGCATTTT.

This clone was seen a handful of times. The genes are TRBV19 and TRBJ2-2, with 12 bases that match TRBD2. Trimming at V came to 0 bases and at J to 7 bases, leaving 6 bases not matched to a gene. The germline gives CDR1 LNHDA, CDR2 SQIVND (reference sequence). CDR3 length: 17 residues. In nucleotides, the CDR3 is TGTGCCAGTAGTATAGAAGGGCTAGCGGGAGGGGACGGGGAGCTGTTTTTT. It encodes CASSIEGLAGGDGELFF. Variable domain in full (rest from reference TRBV19 and TRBJ2-2): DGGITQSPKYLFRKEGQNVTLSCEQNLNHDAMYWYRQDPGQGLRLIYYSQIVNDFQKGDIAEGYSVSREKKESFPLTVTSAQKNPTAFYLCASSIEGLAGGDGELFFGEGSRLTVL.

The V gene is TRBV4-1, the J gene TRBJ2-7; weak D call: TRBD2 (6 bases). There are 16 residues in the CDR3. CDR1 is MGHRA and CDR2 is YSYEKL in the germline V gene. V was shortened by 4 bases and J by 3 bases, with 19 bases between the two germline ends. The CDR3 DNA sequence: TGCGCCAGCAGCCGATCCAGACCGGGGGATTACTACGAGCAGTACTTC. Translation: CASSRSRPGDYYEQYF.

For this clone: The same CDR3 arises from other DNA sequences in this sample as well. The chain recombines TRBV7-3 with TRBJ2-6; D might be TRBD2 (6 bases). Trimming removed 0 bases from V and 1 base from J, with 7 bases in between. CDR1 is SGHTA, CDR2 FQGTGA, per germline. The CDR3 has 16 amino acids. In DNA form, the CDR3 reads TGTGCCAGCAGCTTAACCGGGGGTTCTGGGGCCAACGTCCTGACTTTC. This translates into CASSLTGGSGANVLTF.